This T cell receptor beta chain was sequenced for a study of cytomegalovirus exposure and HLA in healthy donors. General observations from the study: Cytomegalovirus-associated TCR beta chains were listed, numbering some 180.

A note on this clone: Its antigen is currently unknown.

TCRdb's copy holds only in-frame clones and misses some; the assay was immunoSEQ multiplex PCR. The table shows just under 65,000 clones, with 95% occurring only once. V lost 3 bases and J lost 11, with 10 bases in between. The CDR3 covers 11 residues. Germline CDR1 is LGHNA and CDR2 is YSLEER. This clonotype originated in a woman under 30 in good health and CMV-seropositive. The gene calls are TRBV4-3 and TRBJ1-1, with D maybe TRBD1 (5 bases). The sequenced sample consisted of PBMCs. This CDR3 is CASSQEGVAFF. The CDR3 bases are TGCGCCAGCAGCCAGGAAGGGGTGGCTTTCTTT.